The T cell receptor beta chain under discussion was sequenced for a study of T cell responses to AZD1222 COVID-19 vaccine. Study results and caveats: The sample set comprised mostly white British donors with more females, and clonal diversity was possibly underestimated.

There are 11 residues in the CDR3. Trimming pared 5 bases from V and 1 base from J, leaving 5 bases between. CDR1 SQVTM and CDR2 ANQGSEA come from the germline V gene. Notes on this clone: Its antigen is still unknown.

Using immunoSEQ multiplex PCR, the repertoire was profiled, and TCRdb retains in-frame clones only, with some absent. Of 65,000 to 80,000 clones in the sample, around 90% were seen once. Material: peripheral blood, obtained on day 0 of AZD1222 vaccination. This chain joins TRBV29-1 and TRBJ1-2; D not certain. This sequence was found in an adult in good health. The chain's CDR3 is CSVNSNYGYTF. CDR3 DNA sequence: TGCAGCGTTAACAGTAACTATGGCTACACCTTC.